The sequence of this TCR beta chain was determined in a study of OX40 agonist ivuxolimab in advanced cancers. Study-level information: Of mixed ages from roughly 23 to 80 and averaging approximately 60 years, the group was 65% to 85% male. Among those treated, three patients had partial responses, one with hepatocellular carcinoma and two with cutaneous melanoma.

Exclusion of a patient followed from autoimmune disease history or systemic immunosuppression. Here immunoSEQ multiplex PCR was the method, and the copy in TCRdb shows in-frame clones only, minus some. The sample records tens of thousands of clones, roughly 89% being singletons. CDR3 size: 13 residues. Deletions cut 5 bases from V and 1 base from J, with 11 bases between. Germline V gene sequence: CDR1 SQVTM, CDR2 ANQGSEA. The rearrangement links TRBV29-1 to TRBJ1-1; D remains ambiguous. This clonotype was sampled from an adult with an advanced solid tumor such as melanoma, head and neck, liver or kidney cancer. The sample consisted of CD4+ or CD8+ T cells sorted from blood, taken in a trial of the OX40 agonist ivuxolimab. CDR3 coding DNA: TGCAGCGTTTTACGGGGTTCGAACACTGAAGCTTTCTTT. Protein product: CSVLRGSNTEAFF.